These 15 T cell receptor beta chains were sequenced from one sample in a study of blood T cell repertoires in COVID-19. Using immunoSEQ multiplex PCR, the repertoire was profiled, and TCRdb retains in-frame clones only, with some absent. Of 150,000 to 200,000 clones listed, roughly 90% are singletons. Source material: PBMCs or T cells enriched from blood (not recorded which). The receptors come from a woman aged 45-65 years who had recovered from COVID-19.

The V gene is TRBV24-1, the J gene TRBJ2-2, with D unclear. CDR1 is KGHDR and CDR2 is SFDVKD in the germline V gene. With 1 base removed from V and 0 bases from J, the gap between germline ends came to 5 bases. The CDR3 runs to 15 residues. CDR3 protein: CATSDLRANTGELFF. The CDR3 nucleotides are TGTGCCACCAGTGATTTACGAGCGAACACCGGGGAGCTGTTTTTT.

CDR3 sequence reads: CASSLTQYDSPLHF. The DNA for the CDR3 is TGTGCCAGCAGCTTGACCCAGTACGATTCACCCCTCCACTTT. The chain joins TRBV5-4 to TRBJ1-6; D ambiguous. The length of the CDR3 is 14 residues. CDR1 is SGHNT and CDR2 is YYREEE in the germline V gene (reference sequence). Trimming removed 1 base at V and 8 bases at J, with 10 bases between.

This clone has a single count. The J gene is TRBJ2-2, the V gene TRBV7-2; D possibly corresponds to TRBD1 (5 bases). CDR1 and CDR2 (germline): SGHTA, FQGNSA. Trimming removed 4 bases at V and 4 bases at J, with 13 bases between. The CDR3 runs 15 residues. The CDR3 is CASSSVAGITGELFF. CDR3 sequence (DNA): TGTGCCAGCAGCTCAGTAGCAGGGATCACCGGGGAGCTGTTTTTT.

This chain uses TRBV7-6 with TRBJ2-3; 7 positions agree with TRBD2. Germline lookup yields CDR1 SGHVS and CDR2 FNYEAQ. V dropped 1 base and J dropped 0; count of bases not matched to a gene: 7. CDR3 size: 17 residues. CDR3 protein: CASSLGAPGRSTDTQYF. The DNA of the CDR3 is TGTGCCAGCAGCTTAGGAGCCCCCGGGAGGAGCACAGATACGCAGTATTTT.

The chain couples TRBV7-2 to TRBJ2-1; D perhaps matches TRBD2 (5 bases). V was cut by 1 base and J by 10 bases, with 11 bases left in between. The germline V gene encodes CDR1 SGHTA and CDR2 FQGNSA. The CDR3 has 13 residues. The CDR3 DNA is TGTGCCAGCAGCTTAGGGGCGGGCGGGGAGCAGTTCTTC. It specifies CASSLGAGGEQFF.

The CDR3 DNA reads as TGTGCCAGCACCGCCCAGGGGGTCACTGAAGCTTTCTTT. Translating it yields CASTAQGVTEAFF. The V gene is TRBV9, the J gene TRBJ1-1; 7 bases agree with TRBD1. This CDR3 region has 13 residues. The germline gives CDR1 SGDLS, CDR2 YYNGEE. Trimming removed 6 bases from V and 4 bases from J; junction bases left unmatched: 6. Drawing the rest from reference TRBV9 and TRBJ1-1, the complete variable domain is DSGVTQTPKHLITATGQRVTLRCSPRSGDLSVYWYQQSLDQGLQFLIQYYNGEERAKGNILERFSAQQFPDLHSELNLSSLELGDSALYFCASTAQGVTEAFFGQGTRLTVV.

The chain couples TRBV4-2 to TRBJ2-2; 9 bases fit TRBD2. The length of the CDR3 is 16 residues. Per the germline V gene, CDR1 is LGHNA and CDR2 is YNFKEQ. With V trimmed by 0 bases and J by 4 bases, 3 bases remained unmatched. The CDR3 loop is CASSQEQRGVTGELFF. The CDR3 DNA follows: TGTGCCAGCAGCCAAGAACAGCGGGGGGTCACCGGGGAGCTGTTTTTT.

CDR3 region: CASSSTGFSYGYTF. CDR3 DNA: TGTGCCAGCAGCTCGACAGGGTTTAGCTATGGCTACACCTTC. This chain uses TRBV7-2 with TRBJ1-2; 7 nucleotides match TRBD1. Germline assignment: CDR1 SGHTA and CDR2 FQGNSA. The junction had 6 bases not matched to a gene; V was cut back by 4 bases and J by 4 bases. This CDR3 has 14 amino acids. Full variable domain (rest looked up from reference TRBV7-2 and TRBJ1-2): GAGVSQSPSNKVTEKGKDVELRCDPISGHTALYWYRQSLGQGLEFLIYFQGNSAPDKSGLPSDRFSAERTGGSVSTLTIQRTQQEDSAVYLCASSSTGFSYGYTFGSGTRLTVV.

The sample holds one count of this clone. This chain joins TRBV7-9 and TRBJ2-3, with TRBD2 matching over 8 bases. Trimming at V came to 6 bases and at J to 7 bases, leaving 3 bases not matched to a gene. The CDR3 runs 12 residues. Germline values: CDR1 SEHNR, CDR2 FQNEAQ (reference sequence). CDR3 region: CASSRGGYTQYF. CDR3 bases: TGTGCCAGCAGTCGCGGGGGGTATACGCAGTATTTT.

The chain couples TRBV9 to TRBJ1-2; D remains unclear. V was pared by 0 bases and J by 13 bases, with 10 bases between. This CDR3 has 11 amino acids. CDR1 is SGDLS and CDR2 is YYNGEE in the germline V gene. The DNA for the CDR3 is TGTGCCAGCAGCGTAGAAGGCAGCGGCACCTTC. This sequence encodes CASSVEGSGTF. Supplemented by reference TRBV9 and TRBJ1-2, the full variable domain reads DSGVTQTPKHLITATGQRVTLRCSPRSGDLSVYWYQQSLDQGLQFLIQYYNGEERAKGNILERFSAQQFPDLHSELNLSSLELGDSALYFCASSVEGSGTFGSGTRLTVV.

The CDR3 sequence is CASSLSGRTRNTGELFF. The CDR3 DNA sequence: TGTGCCAGCAGCTTATCGGGGAGGACAAGAAACACCGGGGAGCTGTTTTTT. The rearrangement joins TRBV7-8 to TRBJ2-2; tentative D call: TRBD2 (6 bases). Germline V gives CDR1 SGHVS, CDR2 FQNEAQ. This CDR3 has 17 amino acids. The ends were cut back, 2 bases at V and 2 bases at J, with 15 bases in the middle. The variable domain in full, with the rest retrieved from reference TRBV7-8 and TRBJ2-2, is GAGVSQSPRYKVAKRGQDVALRCDPISGHVSLFWYQQALGQGPEFLTYFQNEAQLDKSGLPSDRFFAERPEGSVSTLKIQRTQQEDSAVYLCASSLSGRTRNTGELFFGEGSRLTVL.

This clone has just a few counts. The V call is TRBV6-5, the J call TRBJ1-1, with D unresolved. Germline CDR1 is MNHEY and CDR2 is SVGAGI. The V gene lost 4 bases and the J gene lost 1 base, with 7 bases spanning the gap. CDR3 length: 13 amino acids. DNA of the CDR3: TGTGCCAGCAGTTCCGGGGAGAACACTGAAGCTTTCTTT. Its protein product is CASSSGENTEAFF.

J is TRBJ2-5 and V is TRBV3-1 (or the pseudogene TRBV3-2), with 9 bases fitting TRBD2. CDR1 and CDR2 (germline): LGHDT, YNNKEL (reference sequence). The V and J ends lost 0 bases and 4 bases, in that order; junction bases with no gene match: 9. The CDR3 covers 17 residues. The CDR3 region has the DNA TGTGCCAGCAGCCAAGATGTACTAGCGGGTTACGGAGAGACCCAGTACTTC. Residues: CASSQDVLAGYGETQYF.

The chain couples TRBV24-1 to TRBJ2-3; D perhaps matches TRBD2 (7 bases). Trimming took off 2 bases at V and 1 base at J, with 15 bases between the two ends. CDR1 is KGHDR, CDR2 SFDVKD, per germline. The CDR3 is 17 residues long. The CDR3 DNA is TGTGCCACCAGTGATTGGATAGGGGGAGGGGGCACAGATACGCAGTATTTT. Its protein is CATSDWIGGGGTDTQYF.

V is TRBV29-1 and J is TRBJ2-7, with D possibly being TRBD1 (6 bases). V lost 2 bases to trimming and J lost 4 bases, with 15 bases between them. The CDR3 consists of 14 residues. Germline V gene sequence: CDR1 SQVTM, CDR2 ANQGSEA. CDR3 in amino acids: CSVESQGQRYEQYF. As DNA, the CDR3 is TGCAGCGTTGAATCACAGGGCCAGAGGTACGAGCAGTACTTC.